A selection of T cell receptor beta chains follows, all from one sample in a study of shared T cell receptors in the human thymus. Clones were sequenced by immunoSEQ multiplex PCR, and TCRdb holds only the in-frame ones, with some missing. The sample lists 540,000 or so clones, 75% to 85% seen once, with 0.01% to 0.015% in the top ten. Separately, the same data were catalogued under a study of human thymus T cells.

Sample: thymocytes. These receptors all stem from a boy under two years old with a congenital heart defect. Both conserved end residues are part of each CDR3. D genes are given only for firm matches. Clone size is stated in some rows and not others, as once, few, many or a class when expanded.

J | V | D | length | size | CDR3 | DNA
TRBJ2-4 | TRBV11-3 | TRBD2 | 19 | . | CASSRGLAGGGLAKNIQYF | TGTGCCAGCAGCCGGGGACTAGCGGGAGGGGGCCTAGCCAAAAACATTCAGTACTTC
TRBJ2-6 | TRBV27 | TRBD2 | 22 | once | CASSLSPTTTSGRAKGANVLTF | TGTGCCAGCAGTTTATCGCCAACAACGACTAGCGGGAGGGCGAAGGGGGCCAACGTCCTGACTTTC
TRBJ2-7 | TRBV11-3 | TRBD1 | 15 | . | CASSLDGTESYEQYF | TGTGCCAGCAGCTTAGATGGGACAGAATCCTACGAGCAGTACTTC
TRBJ2-7 | TRBV19 | TRBD2 | 17 | . | CASSTDRLAGATDEQYF | TGTGCCAGTAGTACCGACAGACTAGCGGGAGCTACCGACGAGCAGTACTTC
TRBJ2-5 | TRBV27 | . | 19 | . | CASSLQAARSGPHQETQYF | TGTGCCAGCAGTTTACAGGCCGCTCGAAGCGGGCCCCACCAAGAGACCCAGTACTTC
TRBJ2-5 | TRBV30 | TRBD2 | 18 | . | CAWSLPRTSGTWGETQYF | TGTGCCTGGAGTCTACCGCGGACTAGCGGAACCTGGGGGGAGACCCAGTACTTC
TRBJ1-2 | TRBV28 | . | 13 | . | CASSLLRFGGYTF | TGTGCCAGCAGTTTACTCCGGTTCGGGGGCTACACCTTC
TRBJ2-7 | TRBV7-9 | TRBD2 | 15 | . | CASSYGTSGTYEQYF | TGTGCCAGCAGCTACGGGACTAGCGGGACCTACGAGCAGTACTTC
TRBJ2-1 | TRBV29-1 | . | 12 | once | CSVWTAYNEQFF | TGCAGCGTTTGGACAGCCTACAATGAGCAGTTCTTC
TRBJ2-5 | TRBV30 | TRBD2 | 14 | . | CAWAAGTSQETQYF | TGTGCCTGGGCTGCCGGGACTAGCCAAGAGACCCAGTACTTC
TRBJ1-1 | TRBV11-2 | TRBD1 | 19 | . | CASSPKPTGGPPPNTEAFF | TGTGCCAGCAGCCCAAAGCCCACAGGGGGCCCACCTCCGAACACTGAAGCTTTCTTT
TRBJ2-7 | TRBV5-1 | TRBD1 | 16 | few | CASRPESGTVRNEQYF | TGCGCCAGCAGACCCGAATCCGGGACAGTAAGGAACGAGCAGTACTTC
TRBJ2-3 | TRBV29-1 | . | 16 | . | CSVEKPGLSRQDTQYF | TGCAGCGTTGAAAAGCCGGGACTTTCAAGGCAAGATACGCAGTATTTT
TRBJ2-3 | TRBV10-3 | . | 15 | once | CAISESVPRTDTQYF | TGTGCCATCAGTGAGTCGGTGCCCAGAACAGATACGCAGTATTTT
TRBJ1-1 | TRBV6-5 | TRBD1 | 16 | . | CASSYSWTGENTEAFF | TGTGCCAGCAGTTACTCCTGGACAGGGGAGAACACTGAAGCTTTCTTT
TRBJ2-7 | TRBV5-4 | . | 11 | . | CASGDPLEQYF | TGTGCCAGCGGAGATCCCCTGGAGCAGTACTTC
TRBJ2-1 | TRBV30 | . | 14 | . | CAWSSSASHNEQFF | TGTGCCTGGAGCTCTAGCGCCTCCCACAATGAGCAGTTCTTC
TRBJ1-1 | TRBV7-8 | TRBD1 | 14 | . | CASSQGTGNTEAFF | TGTGCCAGCAGCCAAGGGACAGGGAACACTGAAGCTTTCTTT
TRBJ1-1 | TRBV30 | . | 13 | . | CAWRGRSSSEAFF | TGTGCCTGGAGGGGGCGGTCCTCGTCTGAAGCTTTCTTT
TRBJ2-5 | TRBV7-8 | . | 16 | . | CASSPTEWTVQETQYF | TGTGCCAGCAGCCCCACGGAGTGGACTGTCCAAGAGACCCAGTACTTC
TRBJ2-1 | TRBV21-1 | . | 14 | . | CASSGGLVDNEQFF | TGTGCCAGCAGCGGGGGACTAGTAGACAATGAGCAGTTCTTC
TRBJ1-5 | TRBV10-3 | TRBD1 | 19 | . | CAISRSGQGPQWGNQPQHF | TGTGCCATCTCCCGTTCGGGACAGGGGCCTCAGTGGGGCAATCAGCCCCAGCATTTT
TRBJ2-1 | TRBV6-6 | . | 15 | . | CASTAFSPRDSEQFF | TGTGCCAGCACCGCCTTCTCCCCCCGCGACAGTGAGCAGTTCTTC
TRBJ1-3 | TRBV18 | . | 15 | few | CASSTPYRDGNTIYF | TGTGCCAGCTCAACCCCATACAGGGATGGAAACACCATATATTTT